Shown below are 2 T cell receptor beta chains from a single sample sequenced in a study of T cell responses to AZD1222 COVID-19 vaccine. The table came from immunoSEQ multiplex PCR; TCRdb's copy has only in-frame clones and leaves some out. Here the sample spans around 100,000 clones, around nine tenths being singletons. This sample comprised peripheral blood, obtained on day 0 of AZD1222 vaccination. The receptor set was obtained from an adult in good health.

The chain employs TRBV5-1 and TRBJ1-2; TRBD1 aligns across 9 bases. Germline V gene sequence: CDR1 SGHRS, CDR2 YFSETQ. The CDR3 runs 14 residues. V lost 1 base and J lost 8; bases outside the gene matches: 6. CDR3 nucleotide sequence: TGCGCCAGCAGCTTGCCCGGGACAGGGAAAGGCTACACCTTC. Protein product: CASSLPGTGKGYTF.

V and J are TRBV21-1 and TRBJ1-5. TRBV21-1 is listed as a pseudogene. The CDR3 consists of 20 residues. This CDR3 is CASSKESPRLMNYSNQPQHF. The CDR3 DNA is TGTGCCAGCAGCAAAGAATCTCCGCGGTTAATGAACTATAGCAATCAGCCCCAGCATTTT.